The rows below give T cell receptor beta chains drawn from one sample of a study of blood T cell repertoires in COVID-19. Sequencing was performed with immunoSEQ multiplex PCR; in TCRdb, only in-frame clones are kept and a portion is missing. The table lists approximately 110,000 clones, around 85% of them singletons, with around 3% in the top ten. The sequenced material came from peripheral blood. The receptors here all came from a woman aged 80 or older with COVID-19, enrolled during active disease. CDR3s include the opening cysteine and the closing phenylalanine or tryptophan. The D gene is left open where the match is weak. Some rows have no size entry. The others give once, few or many, or a class for an expanded clone.

d_call	j_call	v_call	clone_size	cdr3_aa	cdr3_nt
.	TRBJ1-3	TRBV7-2	.	CASSLFVAGETSGNTIYF	TGTGCCAGCAGCTTATTTGTGGCAGGGGAGACAAGTGGAAACACCATATATTTT
TRBD2	TRBJ2-1	TRBV29-1	.	CSAGLAAYNEQFF	TGCAGCGCAGGACTAGCGGCCTACAATGAGCAGTTCTTC
TRBD2	TRBJ2-7	TRBV6-6	.	CASSPAGGTYEQYF	TGTGCCAGCAGCCCAGCGGGGGGGACCTACGAGCAGTACTTC
TRBD1	TRBJ2-6	TRBV28	.	CASSSGQTFLRGANVLTF	TGTGCCAGCAGCTCGGGACAGACTTTCTTGCGGGGGGCCAACGTCCTGACTTTC
.	TRBJ2-2	TRBV3-1/TRBV3-2	.	CASSQVSLGGTNTGELFF	TGTGCCAGCAGCCAAGTGAGTCTGGGCGGGACGAACACCGGGGAGCTGTTTTTT
.	TRBJ1-1	TRBV20-1	.	CSASSAEAFF	TGCAGTGCTAGCTCCGCTGAAGCTTTCTTT
TRBD2	TRBJ2-7	TRBV10-3	once	CATGTSGIYEQYF	TGTGCCACCGGGACTAGCGGAATTTACGAGCAGTACTTC
.	TRBJ2-7	TRBV12-3/TRBV12-4	.	CASRHDYYEQYF	TGTGCCAGCAGGCACGACTACTACGAGCAGTACTTC
.	TRBJ2-3	TRBV5-1	.	CASSLASQGRDTQYF	TGCGCCAGCAGCTTGGCCTCGCAGGGGCGAGATACGCAGTATTTT
.	TRBJ1-2	TRBV4-1	few	CASSQDGAYGYTF	TGCGCCAGCAGCCAAGATGGGGCCTATGGCTACACCTTC
.	TRBJ1-1	TRBV19	.	CASSIGINTEAFF	TGTGCCAGTAGTATCGGGATAAACACTGAAGCTTTCTTT
TRBD1	TRBJ1-1	TRBV28	.	CASSSTGGRTEAFF	TGTGCCAGCAGTAGCACAGGGGGCAGGACTGAAGCTTTCTTT
.	TRBJ1-5	TRBV27	.	CASSSTREVGRQPQHF	TGTGCCAGCAGTTCGACCAGGGAGGTTGGTCGTCAGCCCCAGCATTTT
.	TRBJ2-2	TRBV9	.	CASKSGTQTGELFF	TGTGCCAGCAAATCCGGGACTCAGACCGGGGAGCTGTTTTTT
TRBD2	TRBJ2-1	TRBV7-2	few	CASSSRGGPGLGYNEQFF	TGTGCCAGCAGCTCTCGGGGGGGGCCGGGACTAGGTTACAATGAGCAGTTCTTC
.	TRBJ1-2	TRBV18	.	CASSPLANYGYTF	TGTGCCAGCTCACCACTAGCTAACTATGGCTACACCTTC
TRBD2	TRBJ2-1	TRBV18	.	CASSLGLAGVSNEQFF	TGTGCCAGCTCACTTGGGCTAGCGGGAGTAAGCAATGAGCAGTTCTTC
.	TRBJ1-4	TRBV5-1	.	CASKSMAANEKLFF	TGCGCCAGCAAGTCTATGGCGGCTAATGAAAAACTGTTTTTT
.	TRBJ2-7	TRBV20-1	.	CSAAGPKQYF	TGCAGTGCTGCGGGCCCGAAGCAGTACTTC
.	TRBJ2-5	TRBV5-4	.	CASSFPPSGETQYF	TGTGCCAGCAGCTTCCCCCCATCGGGGGAGACCCAGTACTTC
TRBD2	TRBJ2-2	TRBV5-4	once	CASSLAGGGNTGELFF	TGTGCCAGCAGCTTGGCCGGGGGGGGGAACACCGGGGAGCTGTTTTTT
.	TRBJ2-1	TRBV2	.	CARSGGGPNEQFF	TGTGCCAGGTCTGGAGGAGGGCCCAATGAGCAGTTCTTC
.	TRBJ1-1	TRBV7-9	.	CASSSKTTEAFF	TGTGCCAGCAGTTCGAAGACAACTGAAGCTTTCTTT
TRBD1	TRBJ1-4	TRBV2	once	CASSAGQSGEKLFF	TGTGCCAGCAGTGCGGGACAGAGTGGGGAAAAACTGTTTTTT
.	TRBJ2-3	TRBV19	.	CASGQWRGSTDTQYF	TGTGCCAGTGGGCAATGGCGGGGTAGCACAGATACGCAGTATTTT
.	TRBJ2-7	TRBV11-2	.	CASSSRQVYEQYF	TGTGCCAGCAGCTCCCGACAGGTCTACGAGCAGTACTTC
.	TRBJ1-2	TRBV4-2	.	CASSQDRPGINYGYTF	TGTGCCAGCAGCCAAGATCGACCAGGGATTAACTATGGCTACACCTTC
.	TRBJ1-2	TRBV5-6	.	CASSFWGGGYTF	TGTGCCAGCAGCTTCTGGGGAGGGGGCTACACCTTC
TRBD1	TRBJ1-5	TRBV28	.	CASRGQANQPQHF	TGTGCCAGCAGGGGACAGGCAAATCAGCCCCAGCATTTT
.	TRBJ1-1	TRBV19	once	CASSQLRHVNTEAFF	TGTGCCAGTAGCCAGCTGAGGCACGTGAACACTGAAGCTTTCTTT
TRBD2	TRBJ2-1	TRBV5-5	.	CASSDGTSASSYNEQFF	TGTGCCAGCAGCGACGGGACTAGCGCTAGCTCCTACAATGAGCAGTTCTTC
.	TRBJ2-7	TRBV6-5	.	CATEGSVVYEQYF	TGTGCCACCGAGGGATCCGTTGTTTACGAGCAGTACTTC
TRBD2	TRBJ2-1	TRBV5-1	few	CASASETSGINEQFF	TGCGCCAGCGCTTCGGAGACTAGCGGGATAAATGAGCAGTTCTTC
TRBD2	TRBJ2-1	TRBV11-3	once	CASSLLAGVTEQFF	TGTGCCAGCAGCTTGCTAGCGGGAGTGACTGAGCAGTTCTTC
.	TRBJ1-5	TRBV6-8	.	CASSLQANSNQPQHF	TGTGCCAGCAGCCTACAGGCCAATAGCAATCAGCCCCAGCATTTT